The subject of this entry is one TCR beta chain. Using immunoSEQ multiplex PCR, the repertoire was profiled, and TCRdb retains in-frame clones only, with some absent. The data show approximately 290,000 clones, roughly 87% seen once. Germline lookup yields CDR1 SEHNR and CDR2 FQNEAQ (reference sequence). V lost 9 bases and J 5 bases, leaving 17 bases between the germline ends. The CDR3 contains 13 residues. This sample was taken from a study of blood T cell repertoires in COVID-19. Study in general: PBMCs, B-cell-depleted T cells, or T cells were the source of the cDNA or gDNA that made up the material.

The chain uses TRBV7-9 and TRBJ2-7; D might be TRBD1 (6 bases). The sequenced material came from peripheral blood. The TCR originated in a man younger than 35 with active or convalescent COVID-19. CDR3 sequence: CASGQTLRHEQYF. CDR3 nucleotides: TGTGCCAGTGGACAGACATTGCGCCACGAGCAGTACTTC. Supplemented by reference TRBV7-9 and TRBJ2-7, the full variable domain reads DTGVSQNPRHKITKRGQNVTFRCDPISEHNRLYWYRQTLGQGPEFLTYFQNEAQLEKSRLLSDRFSAERPKGSFSTLEIQRTEQGDSAMYLCASGQTLRHEQYFGPGTRLTVT.